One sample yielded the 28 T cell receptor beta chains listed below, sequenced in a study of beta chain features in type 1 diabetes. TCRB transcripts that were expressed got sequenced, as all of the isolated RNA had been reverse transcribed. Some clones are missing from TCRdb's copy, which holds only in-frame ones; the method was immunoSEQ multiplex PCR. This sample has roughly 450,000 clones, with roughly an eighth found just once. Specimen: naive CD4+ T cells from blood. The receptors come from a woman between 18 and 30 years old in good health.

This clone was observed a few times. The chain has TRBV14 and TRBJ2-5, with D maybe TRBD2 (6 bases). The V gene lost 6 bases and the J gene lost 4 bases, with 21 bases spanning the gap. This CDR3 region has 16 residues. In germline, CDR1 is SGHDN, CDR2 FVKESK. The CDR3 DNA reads TGTGCCAGCAGTACCCCGGGACTTCGGGGTAGAGAGACCCAGTACTTC. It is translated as CASSTPGLRGRETQYF.

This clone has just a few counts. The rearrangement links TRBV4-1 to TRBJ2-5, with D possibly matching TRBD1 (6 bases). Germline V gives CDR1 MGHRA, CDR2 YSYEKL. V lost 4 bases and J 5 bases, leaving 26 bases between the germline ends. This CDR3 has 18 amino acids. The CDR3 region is CASSLRLRGGYRAETQYF. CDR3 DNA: TGCGCCAGCAGCCTACGACTCAGAGGGGGTTATCGCGCGGAGACCCAGTACTTC.

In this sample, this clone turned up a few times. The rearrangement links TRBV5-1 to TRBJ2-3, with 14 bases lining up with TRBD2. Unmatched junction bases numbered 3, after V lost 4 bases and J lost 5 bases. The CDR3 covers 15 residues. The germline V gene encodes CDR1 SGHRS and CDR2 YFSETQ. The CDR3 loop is CASSLGTSGGDTQYF. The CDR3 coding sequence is TGCGCCAGCAGCCTCGGGACTAGCGGGGGAGATACGCAGTATTTT.

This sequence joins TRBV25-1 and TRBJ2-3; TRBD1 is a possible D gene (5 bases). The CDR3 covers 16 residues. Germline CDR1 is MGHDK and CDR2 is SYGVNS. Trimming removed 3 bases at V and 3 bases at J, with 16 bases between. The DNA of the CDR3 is TGTGCCAGCAGTGACCGGTCAGGGATTGGGACAGATACGCAGTATTTT. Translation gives CASSDRSGIGTDTQYF.

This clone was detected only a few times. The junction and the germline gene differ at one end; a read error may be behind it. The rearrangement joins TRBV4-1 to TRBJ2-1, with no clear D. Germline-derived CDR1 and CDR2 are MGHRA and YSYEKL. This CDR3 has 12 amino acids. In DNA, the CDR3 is TGCGCCAGCAGCCAAGTGGATCAAGAGCAGCTCTTC. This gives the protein CASSQVDQEQLF.

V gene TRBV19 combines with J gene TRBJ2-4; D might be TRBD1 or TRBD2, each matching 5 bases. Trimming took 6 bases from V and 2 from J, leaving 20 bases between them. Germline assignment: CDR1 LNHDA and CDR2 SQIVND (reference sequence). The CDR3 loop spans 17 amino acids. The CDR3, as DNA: TGTGCCAGTAGGACGGGTTCTCCAGAGGGGACCAAAAACATTCAGTACTTC. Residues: CASRTGSPEGTKNIQYF. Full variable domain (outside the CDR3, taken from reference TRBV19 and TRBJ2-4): DGGITQSPKYLFRKEGQNVTLSCEQNLNHDAMYWYRQDPGQGLRLIYYSQIVNDFQKGDIAEGYSVSREKKESFPLTVTSAQKNPTAFYLCASRTGSPEGTKNIQYFGAGTRLSVL.

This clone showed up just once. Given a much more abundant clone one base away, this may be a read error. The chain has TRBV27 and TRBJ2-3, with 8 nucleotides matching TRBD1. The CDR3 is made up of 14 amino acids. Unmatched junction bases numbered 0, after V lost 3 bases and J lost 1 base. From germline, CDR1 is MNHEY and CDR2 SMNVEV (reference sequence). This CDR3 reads CASSLDRGTDTQYF. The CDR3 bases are TGTGCCAGCAGTTTGGACAGGGGCACAGATACGCAGTATTTT.

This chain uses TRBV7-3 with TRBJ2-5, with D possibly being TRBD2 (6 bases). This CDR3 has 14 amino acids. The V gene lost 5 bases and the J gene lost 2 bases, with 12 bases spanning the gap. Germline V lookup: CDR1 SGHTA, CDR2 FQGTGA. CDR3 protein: CASSPRAGQETQYF. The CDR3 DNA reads TGTGCCAGCAGCCCCCGGGCGGGGCAAGAGACCCAGTACTTC.

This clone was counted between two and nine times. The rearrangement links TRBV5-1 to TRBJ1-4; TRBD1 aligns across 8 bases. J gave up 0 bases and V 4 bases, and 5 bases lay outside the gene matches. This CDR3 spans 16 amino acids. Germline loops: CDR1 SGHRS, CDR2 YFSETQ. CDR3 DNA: TGCGCCAGCAGCGGGGGGACAGGTTCAACTAATGAAAAACTGTTTTTT. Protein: CASSGGTGSTNEKLFF.

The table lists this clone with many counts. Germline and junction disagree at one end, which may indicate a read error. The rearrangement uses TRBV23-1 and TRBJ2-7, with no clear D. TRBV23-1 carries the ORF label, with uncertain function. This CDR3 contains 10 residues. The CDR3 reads CASTPHDPNF. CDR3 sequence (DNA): TGCGCCAGCACCCCTCACGACCCGAACTTC.

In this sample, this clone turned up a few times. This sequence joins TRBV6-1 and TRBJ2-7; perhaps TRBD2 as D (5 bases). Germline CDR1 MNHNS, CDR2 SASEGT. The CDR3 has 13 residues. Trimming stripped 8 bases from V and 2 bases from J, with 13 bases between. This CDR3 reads CASRLDSTYEQYV. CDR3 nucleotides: TGTGCCAGCCGTTTGGACTCGACCTACGAGCAGTACGTC.

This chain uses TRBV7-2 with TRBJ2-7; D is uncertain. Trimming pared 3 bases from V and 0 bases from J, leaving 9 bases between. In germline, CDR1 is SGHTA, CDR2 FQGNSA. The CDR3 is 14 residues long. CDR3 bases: TGTGCCAGCAGCTTGAACCGGGCCTCCTACGAGCAGTACGTC. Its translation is CASSLNRASYEQYV.

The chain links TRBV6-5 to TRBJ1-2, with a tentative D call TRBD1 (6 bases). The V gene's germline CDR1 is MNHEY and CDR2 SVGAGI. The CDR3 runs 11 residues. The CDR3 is CSTLRGQDYTF. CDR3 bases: TGTTCAACACTCAGGGGACAAGATTACACCTTC.

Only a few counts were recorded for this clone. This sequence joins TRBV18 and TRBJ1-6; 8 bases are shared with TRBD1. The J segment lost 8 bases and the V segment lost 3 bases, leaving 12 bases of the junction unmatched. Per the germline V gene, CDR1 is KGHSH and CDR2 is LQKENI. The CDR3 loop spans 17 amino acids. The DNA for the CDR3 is TGTGCCAGCTCACCGATGCGGGCAGGGGGCTTGGATTCACCCCTCCACTTT. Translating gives CASSPMRAGGLDSPLHF.

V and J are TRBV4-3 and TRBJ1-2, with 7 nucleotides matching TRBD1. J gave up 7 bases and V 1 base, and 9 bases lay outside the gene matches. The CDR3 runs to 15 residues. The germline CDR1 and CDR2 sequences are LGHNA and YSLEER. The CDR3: CASSQVGGGPFGYTF. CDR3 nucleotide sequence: TGCGCCAGCAGCCAAGTAGGGGGCGGGCCTTTTGGCTACACCTTC.

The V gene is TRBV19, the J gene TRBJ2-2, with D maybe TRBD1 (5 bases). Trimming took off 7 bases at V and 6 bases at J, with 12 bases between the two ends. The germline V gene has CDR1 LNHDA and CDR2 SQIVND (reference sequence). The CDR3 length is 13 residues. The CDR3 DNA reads TGTGCCAGTACAAGACAGCTAGCCGGGGAGCTGTTTTTT. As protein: CASTRQLAGELFF.

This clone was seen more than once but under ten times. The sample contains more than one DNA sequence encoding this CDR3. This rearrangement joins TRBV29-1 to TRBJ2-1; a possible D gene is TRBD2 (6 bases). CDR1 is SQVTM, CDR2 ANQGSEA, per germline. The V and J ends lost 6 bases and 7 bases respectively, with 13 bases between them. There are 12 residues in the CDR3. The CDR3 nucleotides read TGCAGCGTGCGGCGGGACTGGAATGAGCAGTTCTTC. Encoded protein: CSVRRDWNEQFF.

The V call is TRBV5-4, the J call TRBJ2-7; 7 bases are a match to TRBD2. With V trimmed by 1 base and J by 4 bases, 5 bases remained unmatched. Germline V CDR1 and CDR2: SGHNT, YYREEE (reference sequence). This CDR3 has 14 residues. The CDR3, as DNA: TGTGCCAGCAGCTTGTATCGCGGGAGATACGAGCAGTACTTC. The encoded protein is CASSLYRGRYEQYF.

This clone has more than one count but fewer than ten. As DNA, the CDR3 is TGCAGCGTCCCGACAGGGGTAGGGTACAATGAGCAGTTCTTC. This translates into CSVPTGVGYNEQFF. The rearrangement uses TRBV29-1 and TRBJ2-1, with 8 bases identical to TRBD1. The junction had 8 bases not matched to a gene; V was cut back by 6 bases and J by 4 bases. The germline CDR1 and CDR2 sequences are SQVTM and ANQGSEA. CDR3 length equals 14 residues.

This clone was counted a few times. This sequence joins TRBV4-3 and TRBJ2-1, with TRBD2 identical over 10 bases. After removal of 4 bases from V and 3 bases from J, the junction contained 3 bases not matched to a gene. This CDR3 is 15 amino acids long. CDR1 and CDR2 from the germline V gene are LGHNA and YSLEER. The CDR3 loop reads CASSLGLAVYNEQFF. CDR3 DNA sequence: TGCGCCAGCAGCCTCGGACTAGCGGTCTACAATGAGCAGTTCTTC.

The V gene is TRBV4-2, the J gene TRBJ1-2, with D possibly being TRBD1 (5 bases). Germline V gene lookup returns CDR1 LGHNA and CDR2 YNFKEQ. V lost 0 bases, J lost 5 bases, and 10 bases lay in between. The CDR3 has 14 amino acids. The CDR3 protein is CASSQDPDSYGYTF. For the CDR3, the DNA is TGTGCCAGCAGCCAAGACCCCGACAGTTATGGCTACACCTTC.

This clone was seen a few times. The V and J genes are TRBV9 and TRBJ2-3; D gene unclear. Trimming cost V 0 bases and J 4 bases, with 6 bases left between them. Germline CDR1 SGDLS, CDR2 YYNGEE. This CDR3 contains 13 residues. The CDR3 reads CASSVDSPDTQYF. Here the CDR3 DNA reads TGTGCCAGCAGCGTAGACTCCCCAGATACGCAGTATTTT.

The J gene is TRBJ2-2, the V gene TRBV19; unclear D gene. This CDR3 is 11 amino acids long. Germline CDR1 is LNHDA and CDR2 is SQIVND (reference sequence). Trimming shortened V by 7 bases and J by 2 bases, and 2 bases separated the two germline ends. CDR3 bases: TGTGCCAGTACCAACACCGGGGAGCTGTTTTTT. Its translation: CASTNTGELFF. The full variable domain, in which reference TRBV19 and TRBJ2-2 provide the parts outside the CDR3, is DGGITQSPKYLFRKEGQNVTLSCEQNLNHDAMYWYRQDPGQGLRLIYYSQIVNDFQKGDIAEGYSVSREKKESFPLTVTSAQKNPTAFYLCASTNTGELFFGEGSRLTVL.

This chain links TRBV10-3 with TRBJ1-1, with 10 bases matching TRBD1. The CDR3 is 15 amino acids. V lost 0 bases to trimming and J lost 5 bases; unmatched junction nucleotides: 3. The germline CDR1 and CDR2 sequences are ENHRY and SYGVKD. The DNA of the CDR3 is TGTGCCATCAGTGAGTCGTCGGGACAGGGGACTGAAGCTTTCTTT. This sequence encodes CAISESSGQGTEAFF.

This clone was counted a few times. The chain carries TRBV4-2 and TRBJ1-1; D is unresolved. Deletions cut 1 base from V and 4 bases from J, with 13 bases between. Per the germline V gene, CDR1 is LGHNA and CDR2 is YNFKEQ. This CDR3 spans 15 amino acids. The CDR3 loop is CASSQGVGTTTEAFF. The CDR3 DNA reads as TGTGCCAGCAGCCAAGGTGTCGGTACTACCACTGAAGCTTTCTTT.

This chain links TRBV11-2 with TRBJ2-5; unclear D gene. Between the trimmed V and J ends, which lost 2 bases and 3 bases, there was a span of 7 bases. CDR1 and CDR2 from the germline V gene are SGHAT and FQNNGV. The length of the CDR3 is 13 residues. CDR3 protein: CASSLTREETQYF. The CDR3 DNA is TGTGCCAGCAGCTTAACGAGAGAAGAGACCCAGTACTTC. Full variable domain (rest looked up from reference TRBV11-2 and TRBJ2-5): EAGVAQSPRYKIIEKRQSVAFWCNPISGHATLYWYQQILGQGPKLLIQFQNNGVVDDSQLPKDRFSAERLKGVDSTLKIQPAKLEDSAVYLCASSLTREETQYFGPGTRLLVL.

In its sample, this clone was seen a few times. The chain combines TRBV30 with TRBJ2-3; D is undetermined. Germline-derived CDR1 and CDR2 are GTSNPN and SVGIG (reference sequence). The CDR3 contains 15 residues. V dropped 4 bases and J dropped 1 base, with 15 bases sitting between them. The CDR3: CAWTKVGTGTDTQYF. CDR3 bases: TGTGCCTGGACGAAAGTTGGTACTGGCACAGATACGCAGTATTTT. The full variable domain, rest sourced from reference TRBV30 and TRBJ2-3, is SQTIHQWPATLVQPVGSPLSLECTVEGTSNPNLYWYRQAAGRGLQLLFYSVGIGQISSEVPQNLSASRPQDRQFILSSKKLLLSDSGFYLCAWTKVGTGTDTQYFGPGTRLTVL.

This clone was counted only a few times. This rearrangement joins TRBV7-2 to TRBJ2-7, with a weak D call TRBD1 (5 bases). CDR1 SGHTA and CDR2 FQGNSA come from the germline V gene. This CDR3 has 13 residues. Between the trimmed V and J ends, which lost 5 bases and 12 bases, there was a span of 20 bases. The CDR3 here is CASSPHQGTPGYF. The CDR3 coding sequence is TGTGCCAGCAGCCCGCACCAGGGTACCCCGGGGTACTTC. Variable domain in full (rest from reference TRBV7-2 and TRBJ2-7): GAGVSQSPSNKVTEKGKDVELRCDPISGHTALYWYRQSLGQGLEFLIYFQGNSAPDKSGLPSDRFSAERTGGSVSTLTIQRTQQEDSAVYLCASSPHQGTPGYFGPGTRLTVT.